These T cell receptor beta chains were read from a single sample in a study of OX40 agonist ivuxolimab in advanced cancers. TCRdb keeps only in-frame clones here, not all; method: immunoSEQ multiplex PCR. The data contain 65,000 to 80,000 clones, about 93% of them singletons. The material sequenced was CD4+ or CD8+ T cells sorted from blood, taken in a trial of the OX40 agonist ivuxolimab. The receptors were sampled from an adult with an advanced solid tumor such as melanoma, head and neck, liver or kidney cancer. CDR3s include the opening cysteine and the closing phenylalanine or tryptophan. Fields, in order: clone size, V gene, J gene, D gene, CDR3 DNA, CDR3 protein. D genes are given only for firm matches. Size values are once, few and many counts, or a class for expanded clones, and some rows have none.

clone_size: -; v_call: TRBV6-6; j_call: TRBJ1-4; d_call: -; cdr3_nt: TGTGCCAGCAAGGAGAAGAGAGTTGAAAAACTGTTTTTT; cdr3_aa: CASKEKRVEKLFF
clone_size: -; v_call: TRBV6-5; j_call: TRBJ1-1; d_call: -; cdr3_nt: TGTGCCAGCAGTCCTCGGGGGGACACTGAAGCTTTCTTT; cdr3_aa: CASSPRGDTEAFF
clone_size: few; v_call: TRBV30; j_call: TRBJ1-1; d_call: -; cdr3_nt: TGTGCCTGGAGTCCCCACAGGCGCGAAGCTTTCTTT; cdr3_aa: CAWSPHRREAFF
clone_size: -; v_call: TRBV5-4; j_call: TRBJ2-1; d_call: TRBD2; cdr3_nt: TGTGCCAGCAGCCCGGACCCTAGCGGAAACAATGAGCAGTTCTTC; cdr3_aa: CASSPDPSGNNEQFF
clone_size: -; v_call: TRBV6-6; j_call: TRBJ2-1; d_call: TRBD2; cdr3_nt: TGTGCCAGCAGTTATGGGGCGGGGGACGAGCAGTTCTTC; cdr3_aa: CASSYGAGDEQFF
clone_size: -; v_call: TRBV9; j_call: TRBJ2-7; d_call: TRBD1; cdr3_nt: TGTGCCAGCAGCGTAGGGACAGGAACGTACGAGCAGTACTTC; cdr3_aa: CASSVGTGTYEQYF
clone_size: -; v_call: TRBV27; j_call: TRBJ2-4; d_call: -; cdr3_nt: TGTGCCAGCAGTTTAATCGCTAGCAGCAAAAACATTCAGTACTTC; cdr3_aa: CASSLIASSKNIQYF
clone_size: -; v_call: TRBV5-6; j_call: TRBJ1-2; d_call: -; cdr3_nt: TGTGCCAGCAGCTTGGACGGCTATGGCTACACCTTC; cdr3_aa: CASSLDGYGYTF
clone_size: -; v_call: TRBV5-1; j_call: TRBJ2-7; d_call: TRBD2; cdr3_nt: TGCGCCAGGGGAGGGGACCTCCGCATTTACTACGAGCAGTACTTC; cdr3_aa: CARGGDLRIYYEQYF
clone_size: -; v_call: TRBV5-1; j_call: TRBJ2-5; d_call: -; cdr3_nt: TGCGCCAGCAGCTTGGCCCTGATACAAGAGACCCAGTACTTC; cdr3_aa: CASSLALIQETQYF
clone_size: -; v_call: TRBV9; j_call: TRBJ2-1; d_call: -; cdr3_nt: TGTGCCAGCAGCGTGGGACTTGAGCAGTTCTTC; cdr3_aa: CASSVGLEQFF
clone_size: -; v_call: TRBV10-2; j_call: TRBJ1-2; d_call: -; cdr3_nt: TGCGCCAGCTTCGACTATGGCTACACCTTC; cdr3_aa: CASFDYGYTF
clone_size: -; v_call: TRBV19; j_call: TRBJ2-5; d_call: TRBD1; cdr3_nt: TGTGCCAGTAGTAACCTGGGACAGAACCAAGAGACCCAGTACTTC; cdr3_aa: CASSNLGQNQETQYF
clone_size: -; v_call: TRBV7-6; j_call: TRBJ1-1; d_call: TRBD1; cdr3_nt: TGTGCCAGCAGCAAGGGACAGCAGAACACTGAAGCTTTCTTT; cdr3_aa: CASSKGQQNTEAFF
clone_size: -; v_call: TRBV7-8; j_call: TRBJ2-3; d_call: TRBD2; cdr3_nt: TGTGCCAGCAGCTTTTTGACCCACCCGGGACTAGCGGGAGAGGCAGATACGCAGTATTTT; cdr3_aa: CASSFLTHPGLAGEADTQYF
clone_size: -; v_call: TRBV28; j_call: TRBJ1-5; d_call: -; cdr3_nt: TGTGCCAGCAAGCATACGGGGGGGGGCAATCAGCCCCAGCATTTT; cdr3_aa: CASKHTGGGNQPQHF
clone_size: -; v_call: TRBV7-6; j_call: TRBJ1-1; d_call: TRBD1; cdr3_nt: TGTGCCAGCAGTCATGACAGGGGGCGCGCAGCTTTCTTT; cdr3_aa: CASSHDRGRAAFF
clone_size: -; v_call: TRBV7-6; j_call: TRBJ1-1; d_call: -; cdr3_nt: TGTGCCAGCAGCTTAAAGAACACTGAAGCTTTCTTT; cdr3_aa: CASSLKNTEAFF
clone_size: -; v_call: TRBV30; j_call: TRBJ1-5; d_call: -; cdr3_nt: TGTGCCTGGAGTGAGGAGGGGACGTCCGTTGCCCAGCATTTT; cdr3_aa: CAWSEEGTSVAQHF
clone_size: -; v_call: TRBV15; j_call: TRBJ2-5; d_call: TRBD2; cdr3_nt: TGTGCCACCGGTGCGACTAGCCCATTACGGGGAGAGACCCAGTACTTC; cdr3_aa: CATGATSPLRGETQYF
clone_size: -; v_call: TRBV9; j_call: TRBJ2-7; d_call: TRBD1; cdr3_nt: TGTGCCAGCAGCCCTCGGACAGGCACCTACGAGCAGTACTTC; cdr3_aa: CASSPRTGTYEQYF
clone_size: -; v_call: TRBV10-2; j_call: TRBJ1-1; d_call: TRBD1; cdr3_nt: TGCGCCAGCAGTGAGTGGGACAGGGGGTACCTTGAAGCTTTCTTT; cdr3_aa: CASSEWDRGYLEAFF
clone_size: -; v_call: TRBV6-4; j_call: TRBJ2-3; d_call: -; cdr3_nt: TGTGCCAGCAGTGAACATAGCAGGGCCACCACAGATACGCAGTATTTT; cdr3_aa: CASSEHSRATTDTQYF
clone_size: -; v_call: TRBV6-5; j_call: TRBJ1-5; d_call: -; cdr3_nt: TGTGCCAGCAGCCGATCCTACAATCAGCCCCAGCATTTT; cdr3_aa: CASSRSYNQPQHF
clone_size: -; v_call: TRBV27; j_call: TRBJ2-2; d_call: TRBD1; cdr3_nt: TGTGCCAGCAGTTTGCGAAACTACAGGGGGAACACCGGGGAGCTGTTTTTT; cdr3_aa: CASSLRNYRGNTGELFF
clone_size: once; v_call: TRBV18; j_call: TRBJ1-6; d_call: -; cdr3_nt: TGTGCCAGCTCGCCAGTGGGCCTGACCGAGAGCTCCTATAATTCACCCCTCCACTTT; cdr3_aa: CASSPVGLTESSYNSPLHF
clone_size: -; v_call: TRBV27; j_call: TRBJ1-2; d_call: -; cdr3_nt: TGTGCCAGCAGTTTATCAACCCCCCCACGTAGGGGCGGCTACACCTTC; cdr3_aa: CASSLSTPPRRGGYTF
clone_size: -; v_call: TRBV9; j_call: TRBJ2-3; d_call: -; cdr3_nt: TGTGCCAGCAGCGTAGGGGGAGGAGCCACAGATACGCAGTATTTT; cdr3_aa: CASSVGGGATDTQYF
clone_size: -; v_call: TRBV19; j_call: TRBJ1-5; d_call: -; cdr3_nt: TGTGCCAGTAGTATGCGGGGTAGTAATCAGCCCCAGCATTTT; cdr3_aa: CASSMRGSNQPQHF
clone_size: -; v_call: TRBV10-3; j_call: TRBJ2-7; d_call: -; cdr3_nt: TGTGCCATCAGTGATGACGGAGGGATCTACGAGCAGTACTTC; cdr3_aa: CAISDDGGIYEQYF
clone_size: -; v_call: TRBV30; j_call: TRBJ1-5; d_call: -; cdr3_nt: TGTGCCTGGAGTCAAACGGGGTACGGTCAGCCCCAGCATTTT; cdr3_aa: CAWSQTGYGQPQHF
clone_size: -; v_call: TRBV10-2; j_call: TRBJ2-5; d_call: -; cdr3_nt: TGCGCCAGCAGTGTAGGTTCTCCGGAGACCCAGTACTTC; cdr3_aa: CASSVGSPETQYF
clone_size: -; v_call: TRBV10-2; j_call: TRBJ2-3; d_call: -; cdr3_nt: TGCGCCAGTACTCAATTGGTCACAGATACGCAGTATTTT; cdr3_aa: CASTQLVTDTQYF
clone_size: -; v_call: TRBV4-3; j_call: TRBJ1-2; d_call: -; cdr3_nt: TGCGCCAGCAGCCAAGATTCAGGGGATTACTATGGCTACACCTTC; cdr3_aa: CASSQDSGDYYGYTF
clone_size: -; v_call: TRBV9; j_call: TRBJ2-1; d_call: -; cdr3_nt: TGTGCCAGCACCCCGGACAGTAGGGCAGGGGTCTATGAGCAGTTCTTC; cdr3_aa: CASTPDSRAGVYEQFF
clone_size: -; v_call: TRBV7-9; j_call: TRBJ1-1; d_call: TRBD1; cdr3_nt: TGTGCCAGCAGCTCACAGGACAGGGGAGGGGAAGCTTTCTTT; cdr3_aa: CASSSQDRGGEAFF
clone_size: -; v_call: TRBV25-1; j_call: TRBJ2-5; d_call: -; cdr3_nt: TGTGCCAGCAGTGGGGGGCGGGGGGAGACCCAGTACTTC; cdr3_aa: CASSGGRGETQYF
clone_size: few; v_call: TRBV13; j_call: TRBJ1-2; d_call: TRBD1; cdr3_nt: TGTGCCAGCAGCCGCGGGACAGGGAACTATGGCTACACCTTC; cdr3_aa: CASSRGTGNYGYTF
clone_size: -; v_call: TRBV4-3; j_call: TRBJ2-1; d_call: -; cdr3_nt: TGCGCCAGCAGCCAGGACGGGGGCCAATTTTACAATGAGCAGTTCTTC; cdr3_aa: CASSQDGGQFYNEQFF
clone_size: once; v_call: TRBV13; j_call: TRBJ1-6; d_call: -; cdr3_nt: TGTGCCAGCAGTCCCGGGGCGGATTCACCCCTCCACTTT; cdr3_aa: CASSPGADSPLHF
clone_size: few; v_call: TRBV19; j_call: TRBJ1-5; d_call: -; cdr3_nt: TGTGCCAGCAACAAACAGCCCCAGCATTTT; cdr3_aa: CASNKQPQHF
clone_size: -; v_call: TRBV27; j_call: TRBJ2-7; d_call: -; cdr3_nt: TGTGCCAGCAGTGTCGGGAGCCTCCACGAGCAGTACTTC; cdr3_aa: CASSVGSLHEQYF
clone_size: -; v_call: TRBV5-1; j_call: TRBJ2-3; d_call: -; cdr3_nt: TGCGCCACCCGTGATGGGTTCTCTAGCACAGATACGCAGTATTTT; cdr3_aa: CATRDGFSSTDTQYF
clone_size: -; v_call: TRBV19; j_call: TRBJ2-1; d_call: TRBD1; cdr3_nt: TGTGCCAGTGACAGGGGCAATGAGCAGTTCTTC; cdr3_aa: CASDRGNEQFF
clone_size: -; v_call: TRBV5-6; j_call: TRBJ2-2; d_call: -; cdr3_nt: TGTGCCAGCAGCCCGGGGCTCGGAACCGGGGAGCTGTTTTTT; cdr3_aa: CASSPGLGTGELFF
clone_size: few; v_call: TRBV27; j_call: TRBJ1-2; d_call: -; cdr3_nt: TGTGCCAGCAGTCCTACAAAGGGGGATGGCTACACCTTC; cdr3_aa: CASSPTKGDGYTF